One sample yielded the 27 T cell receptor beta chains listed below, sequenced in a study of blood T cell repertoires in COVID-19. TCRdb keeps only in-frame clones here, not all; method: immunoSEQ multiplex PCR. The profile covers 250,000 to 300,000 clones, with around 85% appearing a single time and approximately 12% taken by the ten largest. Sequencing was done on a sample of peripheral blood. The receptors derive from a young woman with COVID-19, enrolled during active disease.

This clone has just one count. The chain has TRBV7-9 and TRBJ1-2; possible D gene TRBD1, 5 bases. Per the germline V gene, CDR1 is SEHNR and CDR2 is FQNEAQ (reference sequence). This CDR3 spans 17 amino acids. Trimming took 2 bases from V and 6 from J, leaving 22 bases between them. Written as DNA, the CDR3 is TGTGCCAGCAGCTTAAGGGCGGTGGGAGGGGAGAAGGATGGCTACACCTTC. Its protein is CASSLRAVGGEKDGYTF. The whole variable domain, remainder taken from reference TRBV7-9 and TRBJ1-2, is DTGVSQNPRHKITKRGQNVTFRCDPISEHNRLYWYRQTLGQGPEFLTYFQNEAQLEKSRLLSDRFSAERPKGSFSTLEIQRTEQGDSAMYLCASSLRAVGGEKDGYTFGSGTRLTVV.

The rearrangement uses TRBV28 and TRBJ2-4; possible D gene TRBD2, 5 bases. CDR3 size: 13 residues. Germline V CDR1 and CDR2: MDHEN, SYDVKM. V was trimmed by 10 bases and J by 6 bases, leaving 16 bases between them. CDR3: CATWENGGNIQYF. CDR3 DNA: TGTGCCACGTGGGAGAATGGAGGAAACATTCAGTACTTC.

The chain uses TRBV10-2 and TRBJ1-2; D is possibly TRBD1 (6 bases). V lost 3 bases to trimming and J lost 5 bases, with 13 bases between them. The CDR3 has 14 amino acids. Per germline, CDR1 WSHSY and CDR2 SAAADI. The CDR3 loop reads CASSERQGRYGYTF. CDR3 coding DNA: TGCGCCAGCAGTGAAAGGCAGGGGCGGTATGGCTACACCTTC.

The chain is built from TRBV7-6 and TRBJ1-4, with D possibly being TRBD1 (5 bases). The germline V gene encodes CDR1 SGHVS and CDR2 FNYEAQ. The CDR3 totals 17 residues. V lost 0 bases and J lost 8, with 19 bases in between. The CDR3 DNA reads TGTGCCAGCAGCTTAGCCCCCCTACAGCGGGGGAACGAAAAACTGTTTTTT. It is translated as CASSLAPLQRGNEKLFF.

The rearrangement uses TRBV7-9 and TRBJ2-5, with TRBD1 matching over 11 bases. Germline V CDR1 and CDR2: SEHNR, FQNEAQ (reference sequence). The CDR3 contains 17 residues. Trimming took 5 bases from V and 4 from J; bases not matched to a gene: 12. The CDR3 DNA reads as TGTGCCAGCAGCCCCCCTCCCGGGACAGGGGGATCAGAGACCCAGTACTTC. Residues: CASSPPPGTGGSETQYF.

The genes are TRBV7-6 and TRBJ2-1; TRBD1 matches 10 bases. The germline gives CDR1 SGHVS, CDR2 FNYEAQ. J gave up 4 bases and V 1 base, and 4 bases lay outside the gene matches. This CDR3 is built from 16 residues. The CDR3 DNA sequence: TGTGCCAGCAGCTTAGAACCGGGACAGGGGTACAATGAGCAGTTCTTC. Its translation is CASSLEPGQGYNEQFF.

This clone is labeled medium-sized. The J gene is TRBJ1-2, the V gene TRBV9; 7 nucleotides line up with TRBD1. The CDR3 consists of 19 residues. The V gene end was trimmed by 3 bases and the J gene end by 8 bases; junction bases not matched to a gene: 25. CDR1 and CDR2 (germline): SGDLS, YYNGEE. For the CDR3, the DNA is TGTGCCAGCAGCGACTCTAAAGGGGGCGTGAGCAGCTCTTATGAGGGCTACACCTTC. This codes for CASSDSKGGVSSSYEGYTF.

V is TRBV27 and J is TRBJ1-1; D is possibly TRBD1 (5 bases). Trimming removed 6 bases from V and 0 bases from J, with 17 bases in between. This CDR3 is 16 amino acids long. Germline CDR1 reads MNHEY; CDR2 reads SMNVEV (reference sequence). Here the CDR3 DNA reads TGTGCCAGCAGAACCTCAGGGAAAATAATGAACACTGAAGCTTTCTTT. Protein: CASRTSGKIMNTEAFF.

The chain recombines TRBV5-1 with TRBJ2-3, with a possible D match to TRBD1 (6 bases). Germline V gene lookup returns CDR1 SGHRS and CDR2 YFSETQ. The length of the CDR3 is 14 residues. V lost 0 bases to trimming and J lost 8 bases, with 13 bases between them. The CDR3 spells CASSLGDMMLTQYF. CDR3 in DNA: TGCGCCAGCAGCTTGGGGGACATGATGCTTACGCAGTATTTT.

This clone was counted a single time. V gene TRBV3-1 (or the pseudogene TRBV3-2) combines with J gene TRBJ2-6; TRBD1 might be the D (6 bases). V lost 3 bases and J 3 bases, leaving 12 bases between the germline ends. The CDR3 is 16 residues long. Germline loops: CDR1 LGHDT, CDR2 YNNKEL (reference sequence). In nucleotides, the CDR3 is TGTGCCAGCAGCCATCCAAGGGGGAATGGGGCCAACGTCCTGACTTTC. It codes for CASSHPRGNGANVLTF.

J is TRBJ2-3 and V is TRBV11-2; 7 bases agree with TRBD2. This CDR3 has 15 residues. The germline V gene encodes CDR1 SGHAT and CDR2 FQNNGV. V lost 2 bases and J lost 1; bases outside the gene matches: 3. CDR3 DNA: TGTGCCAGCAGCTTACGTCGGGGGGGCACAGATACGCAGTATTTT. This sequence encodes CASSLRRGGTDTQYF.

The V and J genes are TRBV9 and TRBJ1-4; D possibly corresponds to TRBD1 (5 bases). The V and J ends lost 4 bases and 5 bases respectively, with 15 bases between them. Germline loops: CDR1 SGDLS, CDR2 YYNGEE. CDR3 length equals 15 residues. The CDR3 region is CASSQTGRQNEKLFF. The DNA of the CDR3 is TGTGCCAGCAGCCAAACAGGTCGCCAAAATGAAAAACTGTTTTTT.

This chain joins TRBV5-1 and TRBJ2-3; a weak D match, TRBD2 (5 bases). Looked up from germline, CDR1 is SGHRS and CDR2 is YFSETQ. This CDR3 spans 15 amino acids. Trimming took off 4 bases at V and 2 bases at J, with 14 bases between the two ends. The CDR3 nucleotides are TGCGCCAGCAGCCCAACGTCGAGGGACACAGATACGCAGTATTTT. Amino acids: CASSPTSRDTDTQYF.

V is TRBV7-2 and J is TRBJ2-2, with 7 bases matching TRBD1. The CDR3 has 15 amino acids. From germline, CDR1 is SGHTA and CDR2 FQGNSA. The trim removed 7 bases at V and 4 bases at J, leaving 9 bases unmatched. This chain's CDR3 is CASIRSTGFTGELFF. The CDR3 DNA sequence: TGTGCCAGCATCAGGTCGACAGGGTTCACCGGGGAGCTGTTTTTT.

This rearrangement joins TRBV28 to TRBJ2-5; 8 positions agree with TRBD2. V lost 6 bases to trimming and J lost 5 bases; unmatched junction nucleotides: 5. The V gene's germline CDR1 is MDHEN and CDR2 SYDVKM. The CDR3 totals 13 residues. CDR3 sequence: CASSEGLEETQYF. The CDR3 nucleotides are TGTGCCAGCAGCGAGGGACTAGAGGAGACCCAGTACTTC.

The V and J genes are TRBV7-8 and TRBJ2-1, with 7 positions matching TRBD2. The CDR3 runs to 15 residues. Germline V gene data show CDR1 as SGHVS and CDR2 as FQNEAQ. Unmatched junction bases numbered 1, after V lost 2 bases and J lost 0 bases. The CDR3 loop reads CASSLPSGSYNEQFF. CDR3 DNA sequence: TGTGCCAGCAGCTTACCTAGCGGCTCCTACAATGAGCAGTTCTTC.

This clone appeared once. This chain's CDR3 is CASSRRGGRSYEQYF. In nucleotides, the CDR3 is TGTGCCAGCAGCCGGCGGGGGGGCCGAAGCTACGAGCAGTACTTC. The chain uses TRBV7-9 and TRBJ2-7; 9 bases match TRBD2. This CDR3 spans 15 amino acids. V lost 5 bases, J lost 3 bases, and 8 bases stayed unmatched. Germline CDR1 reads SEHNR; CDR2 reads FQNEAQ (reference sequence). The entire variable domain, with the rest obtained from reference TRBV7-9 and TRBJ2-7, is as follows: DTGVSQNPRHKITKRGQNVTFRCDPISEHNRLYWYRQTLGQGPEFLTYFQNEAQLEKSRLLSDRFSAERPKGSFSTLEIQRTEQGDSAMYLCASSRRGGRSYEQYFGPGTRLTVT.

The chain has TRBV18 and TRBJ2-7; no reliable D call. V lost 4 bases and J 3 bases, leaving 10 bases between the germline ends. This CDR3 is built from 13 residues. Per the germline V gene, CDR1 is KGHSH and CDR2 is LQKENI. The CDR3 is CASSQQSFYEQYF. For the CDR3, the DNA is TGTGCCAGCTCACAACAGTCCTTCTACGAGCAGTACTTC.

The V gene is TRBV7-4, the J gene TRBJ1-2; TRBD1 matches at 7 bases. Germline lookup yields CDR1 SGHVT and CDR2 SQSDAQ. Trimming at V came to 10 bases and at J to 8 bases, leaving 10 bases not matched to a gene. This CDR3 contains 12 residues. In DNA, the CDR3 is TGTGCCACCACCTCCGGGACAGAAGGCTACACCTTC. This encodes CATTSGTEGYTF.

This clone was recorded at least ten times. V usage is TRBV12-3 or TRBV12-4 and J usage is TRBJ1-2; 7 nucleotides align to TRBD1. The CDR3 consists of 13 residues. Germline trimming cut 5 bases from V and 4 bases from J; bases unmatched to any gene: 4. The chain's CDR3 is CASSPQGVYGYTF. Written as DNA, the CDR3 is TGTGCCAGCAGTCCCCAGGGGGTCTATGGCTACACCTTC.

This rearrangement joins TRBV6-5 to TRBJ1-6, with a tentative D call TRBD1 (6 bases). The CDR3 sequence is 14 residues long. With 7 bases removed from V and 4 bases from J, the gap between germline ends came to 11 bases. Germline V gene sequence: CDR1 MNHEY, CDR2 SVGAGI. DNA for the CDR3: TGTGCCAGCAACCCGACAGGATATAATTCACCCCTCCACTTT. Its protein is CASNPTGYNSPLHF.

The gene calls are TRBV6-5 and TRBJ1-1, with D possibly TRBD1 on 6 matching bases. With 6 bases removed from V and 7 bases from J, the gap between germline ends came to 18 bases. Germline V gene lookup returns CDR1 MNHEY and CDR2 SVGAGI. The CDR3 runs 14 residues. The CDR3 loop is CASRFYRVSDEAFF. In DNA, the CDR3 is TGTGCCAGCAGATTTTACAGGGTAAGCGATGAAGCTTTCTTT.

V gene TRBV7-9 combines with J gene TRBJ2-2; perhaps TRBD2 as D (5 bases). Germline CDR1 SEHNR, CDR2 FQNEAQ (reference sequence). V was clipped by 5 bases and J by 1 base, with 11 bases between them. CDR3 size: 15 residues. CDR3 loop: CASSVGNLNTGELFF. CDR3 nucleotide sequence: TGTGCCAGCAGCGTCGGGAACCTGAACACCGGGGAGCTGTTTTTT.

The V gene is TRBV6-6, the J gene TRBJ1-5; TRBD1 matches 10 bases. CDR1 and CDR2 (germline): MNHNY, SVGAGI (reference sequence). V lost 5 bases, J lost 0 bases, and 7 bases stayed unmatched. The CDR3 consists of 17 residues. The CDR3 bases are TGTGCCAGCAGTCCACGGGACAGGGGATATAGCAATCAGCCCCAGCATTTT. This codes for CASSPRDRGYSNQPQHF.

This sequence joins TRBV28 and TRBJ1-6; D is ambiguous. CDR3 size: 13 residues. The ends were cut back, 5 bases at V and 6 bases at J, with 8 bases in the middle. From germline, CDR1 is MDHEN and CDR2 SYDVKM. The CDR3 nucleotides read TGTGCCAGCAGTCTAAGCCTTAATTCACCCCTCCACTTT. Its protein product is CASSLSLNSPLHF.

The chain joins TRBV30 to TRBJ2-5; 10 positions match TRBD2. This CDR3 comprises 15 residues. Per germline, CDR1 GTSNPN and CDR2 SVGIG (reference sequence). V was clipped by 0 bases and J by 4 bases; unmatched bases: 5. DNA for the CDR3: TGTGCCTGGAGTGTAGGTCTAGCGGGGGCAGAGACCCAGTACTTC. Amino acid sequence: CAWSVGLAGAETQYF.

The sample holds a few counts of this clone. This CDR3 is CASSLLADAGPYEQYF. CDR3 DNA sequence: TGTGCCAGCAGCTTGTTAGCGGACGCCGGCCCCTACGAGCAGTACTTC. This chain uses TRBV7-6 with TRBJ2-7; possible D gene TRBD2, 6 bases. Germline CDR1 and CDR2: SGHVS and FNYEAQ. This CDR3 has 16 amino acids. The V end lost 3 bases, the J end lost 2 bases, and 17 bases lay between the germline ends. The variable domain in full, completed from reference TRBV7-6 and TRBJ2-7, reads GAGVSQSPRYKVTKRGQDVALRCDPISGHVSLYWYRQALGQGPEFLTYFNYEAQQDKSGLPNDRFSAERPEGSISTLTIQRTEQRDSAMYRCASSLLADAGPYEQYFGPGTRLTVT.